This TCR beta chain was documented in a study of post-analysis software for immune sequencing data. Study at large: Relapsing-remitting, secondary progressive and progressive-relapsing courses of multiple sclerosis were included. Broader study findings: Under the F measure, samples that were prepared in one batch clustered strongly together. There were a few TRBV segments more frequent in patients than controls, and TRBV5-6, TRBV5-1 and TRBV20-1 were among them.

Germline loops: CDR1 SGHRS, CDR2 YFSETQ. The CDR3 contains 15 residues. V was pared by 7 bases and J by 0 bases, with 9 bases of the junction left unmatched. TCR beta libraries were prepared from cDNA with unique molecular identifiers. MiXCR, run by TCRdb on the PCR reads, gives a single entry per CDR3 protein. The sample yields fewer than 850,000 distinct CDR3 sequences, 25% to 30% seen once. This clonotype was detected many times. The antigen remains undetermined. The chain combines TRBV5-1 with TRBJ2-5; 7 nucleotides agree with TRBD1. The sample was blood. This receptor was identified in a girl under 18 with multiple sclerosis. The CDR3 protein is CASGDRTGHQETQYF. CDR3 coding DNA: TGCGCCAGCGGGGACCGGACAGGACACCAAGAGACCCAGTACTTC.